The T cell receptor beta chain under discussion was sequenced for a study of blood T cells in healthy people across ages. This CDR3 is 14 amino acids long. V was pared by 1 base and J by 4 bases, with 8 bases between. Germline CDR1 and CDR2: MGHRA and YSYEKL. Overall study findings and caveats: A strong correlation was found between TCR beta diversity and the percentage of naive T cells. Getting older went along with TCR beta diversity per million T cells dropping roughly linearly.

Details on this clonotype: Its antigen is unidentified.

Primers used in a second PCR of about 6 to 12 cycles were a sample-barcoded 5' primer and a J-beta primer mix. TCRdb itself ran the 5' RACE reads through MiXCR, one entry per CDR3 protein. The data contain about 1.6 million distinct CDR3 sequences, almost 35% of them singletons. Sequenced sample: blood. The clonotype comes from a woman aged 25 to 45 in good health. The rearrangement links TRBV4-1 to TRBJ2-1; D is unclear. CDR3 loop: CASSQVSGYNEQFF. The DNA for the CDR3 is TGCGCCAGCAGCCAAGTGTCCGGTTACAATGAGCAGTTCTTC.